The 21 T cell receptor beta chains presented below share a single source sample, sequenced in a study of Ad26.COV2.S vaccination and SARS-CoV-2 variants. Regarding treatment: some 20 received Ad26.COV2.S at low or high dose, single or two shots; about 5 received placebo; per-sample allocation not given. Material that was analyzed had been drawn on day 63 after the first vaccine or placebo injection. Sequencing used immunoSEQ multiplex PCR; TCRdb keeps in-frame clones, though not all of them. The sample has roughly 390,000 clones, around 85% seen once. This material consisted of peripheral blood, taken in a trial of Ad26.COV2.S vaccine versus placebo. These receptors originate from a person aged 18 to 65 who received the Ad26.COV2.S COVID-19 vaccine or a placebo.

This sequence joins TRBV11-3 and TRBJ2-1; D possibly corresponds to TRBD1 (5 bases). Germline CDR1 is SGHNT and CDR2 is YENEEA. The CDR3 is made up of 13 amino acids. Trimming shortened V by 4 bases and J by 5 bases, and 9 bases separated the two germline ends. The CDR3 protein is CASSWEGDNEQFF. In DNA form, the CDR3 reads TGTGCCAGCAGCTGGGAAGGGGACAATGAGCAGTTCTTC.

V gene TRBV6-5 combines with J gene TRBJ1-3; D is ambiguous. The germline V gene encodes CDR1 MNHEY and CDR2 SVGAGI. The CDR3 is 15 residues long. V lost 0 bases and J lost 2, with 8 bases in between. The CDR3 DNA sequence: TGTGCCAGCAGTTACTCGATAACAGCTGGAAACACCATATATTTT. It is translated as CASSYSITAGNTIYF.

The chain has TRBV2 and TRBJ1-5; D unclear. This CDR3 has 12 residues. V was shortened by 6 bases and J by 4 bases, with 7 bases between the two germline ends. Germline CDR1 SNHLY, CDR2 FYNNEI. CDR3 nucleotide sequence: TGTGCCAGCAGGGACGCGAATCAGCCCCAGCATTTT. Its protein product is CASRDANQPQHF.

On this clone: A junction boundary mismatches the germline segment, possibly from a read error. V and J are TRBV7-7 and TRBJ2-1, with D unclear. Germline CDR1 SSHAT, CDR2 FNYEAQ (reference sequence). CDR3 length equals 13 residues. In nucleotides, the CDR3 is TGTGCTAGCACCTCCTCCCCGGGTGGTGAGCAGTTCTTC. Protein product: CASTSSPGGEQFF.

The DNA for the CDR3 is TGCGCCAGCAGCCAGAGGGGACGGGTGCTTAGGAACTATGGCTACACCTTC. It is translated as CASSQRGRVLRNYGYTF. The chain joins TRBV4-1 to TRBJ1-2, with D tentatively TRBD1 (5 bases). There are 17 residues in the CDR3. The V gene lost 3 bases and the J gene lost 2 bases, with 19 bases spanning the gap. Germline CDR1 and CDR2: MGHRA and YSYEKL.

The V gene is TRBV2, the J gene TRBJ2-7; 7 nucleotides match TRBD1. The J segment lost 0 bases and the V segment lost 0 bases, leaving 8 bases of the junction unmatched. Germline V gene sequence: CDR1 SNHLY, CDR2 FYNNEI. The CDR3 is 17 residues long. CDR3 sequence reads: CASSEAPGTEYSYEQYF. The CDR3 nucleotides read TGTGCCAGCAGTGAAGCGCCGGGGACAGAATACTCCTACGAGCAGTACTTC. The whole variable domain, remainder taken from reference TRBV2 and TRBJ2-7, is EPEVTQTPSHQVTQMGQEVILRCVPISNHLYFYWYRQILGQKVEFLVSFYNNEISEKSEIFDDQFSVERPDGSNFTLKIRSTKLEDSAMYFCASSEAPGTEYSYEQYFGPGTRLTVT.

The CDR3 here is CASSELGTGANVLTF. DNA for the CDR3: TGTGCCAGCAGTGAATTAGGGACTGGGGCCAACGTCCTGACTTTC. The chain has TRBV6-1 and TRBJ2-6; no reliable D call. V gave up 2 bases and J gave up 2 bases, with 7 bases separating them. From germline, CDR1 is MNHNS and CDR2 SASEGT. This CDR3 is built from 15 residues.

This chain uses TRBV5-4 with TRBJ2-3, with a tentative D call TRBD2 (7 bases). Germline V gene lookup returns CDR1 SGHNT and CDR2 YYREEE (reference sequence). The CDR3 spans 15 residues. V lost 5 bases, J lost 6 bases, and 19 bases lay in between. CDR3 DNA: TGTGCCAGCAGAGATCAGTTCGGGGGGCTTGATACGCAGTATTTT. Its translation: CASRDQFGGLDTQYF.

This chain joins TRBV4-1 and TRBJ1-2, with 7 bases matching TRBD1. The germline V gene has CDR1 MGHRA and CDR2 YSYEKL. The junction had 4 bases not matched to a gene; V was cut back by 4 bases and J by 2 bases. CDR3 length: 14 amino acids. The CDR3 nucleotides read TGCGCCAGCAGCCCACCGGGACAGAACTATGGCTACACCTTC. This translates into CASSPPGQNYGYTF.

The chain employs TRBV5-1 and TRBJ2-7, with TRBD1 as a possible D gene (5 bases). CDR3 length: 18 residues. In germline, CDR1 is SGHRS, CDR2 YFSETQ. Between the trimmed V and J ends, which lost 0 bases and 2 bases, there was a span of 21 bases. CDR3: CASSLAPSQVPGTYEQYF. DNA for the CDR3: TGCGCCAGCAGCTTGGCTCCTTCACAGGTCCCTGGAACCTACGAGCAGTACTTC.

The V and J genes are TRBV24-1 and TRBJ2-5, with 9 bases that match TRBD1. Germline values: CDR1 KGHDR, CDR2 SFDVKD. Trimming cost V 4 bases and J 5 bases; bases outside gene matches: 7. The CDR3 has 15 residues. The CDR3 loop is CATSDPGTGRETQYF. The CDR3 DNA sequence: TGTGCCACCAGTGACCCCGGGACAGGGAGGGAGACCCAGTACTTC.

The V gene is TRBV7-8, the J gene TRBJ1-6; D remains ambiguous. V gave up 3 bases and J gave up 0 bases, with 15 bases separating them. The V gene's germline CDR1 is SGHVS and CDR2 FQNEAQ. The CDR3 sequence is 18 residues long. CDR3 coding DNA: TGTGCCAGCAGCTTCAACATCAGATTCGGCTCCTATAATTCACCCCTCCACTTT. Its translation is CASSFNIRFGSYNSPLHF. Full variable domain (rest looked up from reference TRBV7-8 and TRBJ1-6): GAGVSQSPRYKVAKRGQDVALRCDPISGHVSLFWYQQALGQGPEFLTYFQNEAQLDKSGLPSDRFFAERPEGSVSTLKIQRTQQEDSAVYLCASSFNIRFGSYNSPLHFGNGTRLTVT.

The genes are TRBV3-1 (or the pseudogene TRBV3-2) and TRBJ2-2, with D maybe TRBD1 (5 bases). This CDR3 contains 15 residues. Germline V CDR1 and CDR2: LGHDT, YNNKEL (reference sequence). The V end was cut by 5 bases, the J end by 3 bases, with 13 bases between. CDR3 sequence (DNA): TGTGCCAGCAGCGTTCGGACACTCGACACCGGGGAGCTGTTTTTT. It translates to CASSVRTLDTGELFF.

The genes are TRBV7-2 and TRBJ2-1; 7 nucleotides match TRBD1. This CDR3 is 19 amino acids long. Germline CDR1 is SGHTA and CDR2 is FQGNSA. The V segment lost 1 base and the J segment 0 bases; nucleotides outside the gene matches: 12. CDR3: CASSLEGAVFPSSYNEQFF. CDR3 bases: TGTGCCAGCAGCTTAGAGGGGGCGGTCTTCCCGAGCTCCTACAATGAGCAGTTCTTC.

The V gene is TRBV6-6, the J gene TRBJ1-2; D call uncertain. The germline CDR1 and CDR2 sequences are MNHNY and SVGAGI (reference sequence). The CDR3 sequence is 12 residues long. Trimming removed 2 bases from V and 7 bases from J, with 8 bases in between. The CDR3 loop is CASSYEGSGYTF. The CDR3 coding sequence is TGTGCCAGCAGTTACGAAGGGTCTGGCTACACCTTC.

The V and J genes are TRBV7-9 and TRBJ2-7; D possibly matches TRBD1 or TRBD2 (6 bases each). CDR3 length: 16 residues. V gave up 4 bases and J gave up 5 bases, with 21 bases separating them. The germline CDR1 and CDR2 sequences are SEHNR and FQNEAQ (reference sequence). CDR3 nucleotide sequence: TGTGCCAGCAGCTCGAGTACCGGGACCGGGGGCAACGAGCAGTACTTC. As protein: CASSSSTGTGGNEQYF.

The V call is TRBV5-1, the J call TRBJ2-3, with 10 bases aligning to TRBD1. This CDR3 contains 14 residues. Germline loops: CDR1 SGHRS, CDR2 YFSETQ. Trimming took 4 bases from V and 6 from J; bases not matched to a gene: 5. The CDR3 region has the DNA TGCGCCAGCAGCCCAGGGACAGGGGTTGATACGCAGTATTTT. It yields the protein CASSPGTGVDTQYF.

The chain employs TRBV2 and TRBJ2-7; no firm D call. The germline V and J ends were trimmed by 11 bases and 6 bases, with 20 bases remaining between them. Looked up from germline, CDR1 is SNHLY and CDR2 is FYNNEI. CDR3 length: 13 amino acids. The CDR3 DNA reads as TGTGCCGACACAAACCTCAAAATGTCCGAGCAGTACTTC. Translated, it gives CADTNLKMSEQYF.

The chain recombines TRBV11-2 with TRBJ1-4; D possibly corresponds to TRBD1 (6 bases). The CDR3 covers 16 residues. Germline V lookup: CDR1 SGHAT, CDR2 FQNNGV. Deletions cut 1 base from V and 5 bases from J, with 14 bases between. The DNA of the CDR3 is TGTGCCAGCAGCTTAGCCTTGGCAGACAGGAATGAAAAACTGTTTTTT. Amino acid sequence: CASSLALADRNEKLFF.

The chain uses TRBV5-4 and TRBJ2-7; D is undetermined. Trimming took off 0 bases at V and 9 bases at J, with 13 bases between the two ends. The germline gives CDR1 SGHNT, CDR2 YYREEE (reference sequence). The CDR3 contains 13 residues. CDR3 sequence reads: CASSLALRRRQYF. The CDR3 DNA reads TGTGCCAGCAGCTTGGCCCTAAGACGGCGGCAGTACTTC.

This clone was detected only once. The chain has TRBV6-4 and TRBJ1-6; D gene uncertain. This CDR3 spans 13 amino acids. The germline V gene encodes CDR1 MRHNA and CDR2 SNTAGT. Trimming pared 3 bases from V and 7 bases from J, leaving 7 bases between. The CDR3 DNA reads TGTGCCAGCAGTGAACAGCGAAATTCACCCCTCCACTTT. This codes for CASSEQRNSPLHF.